The entry that follows covers one T cell receptor beta chain sequence. The antigen remains undetermined. The entry originates in a study of post-analysis software for immune sequencing data. TCR beta cDNA libraries included unique molecular identifiers. About half a million cDNA molecules were recovered from an input of about 1 to 10 million T cells. Using its own MiXCR run on the PCR reads, TCRdb lists one record per CDR3 protein. Seen here are 400,000 to 500,000 distinct CDR3 sequences, more than 30% observed once, and the top ten hold 7.5% to 8.5%. Whole-study results and caveats: Five or six TRBV segments, including TRBV5-6, TRBV5-1 and TRBV20-1, were more frequent in patients than controls. Samples from a shared batch, those prepared together, strongly co-clustered by F measure.

Germline values: CDR1 MNHEY, CDR2 SMNVEV (reference sequence). The CDR3 totals 12 residues. Trimming at V came to 8 bases and at J to 6 bases, leaving 3 bases not matched to a gene. The chain carries TRBV27 and TRBJ2-1; 8 bases are a match to TRBD2. The material sequenced was blood. The sequence came from a girl aged 2-15 years with multiple sclerosis. The CDR3 sequence is CASWAGGNEQFF. CDR3 nucleotides: TGTGCCAGCTGGGCGGGGGGCAATGAGCAGTTCTTC.